The 25 T cell receptor beta chains below were found in one sample sequenced in a study of T cell repertoires in cytomegalovirus infection. No antigen has been assigned to these receptors. TCRdb redid the calling of the reads with MiXCR, one entry per CDR3 protein. Of about 500,000 distinct CDR3 sequences in the sample, roughly 34% are singletons; the top ten hold about a sixth. Source: cultured PBMCs, taken from culture after CMV antigen stimulation. The receptor set was obtained from a human donor in good health (CMV status not recorded). Some clones in this sample may be carry-over from other donors' samples.

The chain joins TRBV7-2 to TRBJ2-2; D gene ambiguous. The CDR3 sequence is 17 residues long. V was trimmed by 5 bases and J by 0 bases, leaving 16 bases between them. The germline gives CDR1 SGHTA, CDR2 FQGNSA. CDR3 residues: CASSRFARTSNTGELFF. CDR3 sequence (DNA): TGTGCCAGCAGCCGTTTTGCTCGCACATCGAACACCGGGGAGCTGTTTTTT.

This clonotype was seen only a few times. The J gene is TRBJ2-3, the V gene TRBV12-3 or TRBV12-4, with D perhaps matching TRBD1 (5 bases). V lost 6 bases and J lost 5, with 15 bases in between. The CDR3 runs to 14 residues. As DNA, the CDR3 is TGTGCCAGCAGCAGGACATTTGGGGAAGATACGCAGTATTTT. This encodes CASSRTFGEDTQYF.

The chain is built from TRBV7-8 and TRBJ2-1; 8 bases agree with TRBD2. With V trimmed by 5 bases and J by 6 bases, 6 bases remained unmatched. CDR1 and CDR2 (germline): SGHVS, FQNEAQ. This CDR3 region has 14 residues. CDR3 sequence: CASSTRTSSNEQFF. CDR3 in DNA: TGTGCCAGCAGCACCCGGACTAGCAGCAATGAGCAGTTCTTC. The full variable domain, its missing parts supplied by reference TRBV7-8 and TRBJ2-1, is GAGVSQSPRYKVAKRGQDVALRCDPISGHVSLFWYQQALGQGPEFLTYFQNEAQLDKSGLPSDRFFAERPEGSVSTLKIQRTQQEDSAVYLCASSTRTSSNEQFFGPGTRLTVL.

Ten or more counts support this clonotype. CDR3 sequence (DNA): TGTGCCAGTTTGGGGGAGAGGTCCTGGAACAATGAGCAGTTCTTC. Its protein product is CASLGERSWNNEQFF. This chain connects TRBV19 to TRBJ2-1; D may match TRBD1 or TRBD2 (5 bases each). Germline lookup yields CDR1 LNHDA and CDR2 SQIVND (reference sequence). The CDR3 covers 15 residues. Trimming stripped 8 bases from V and 5 bases from J, with 19 bases between.

This clonotype was seen a single time. The chain couples TRBV9 to TRBJ2-7, with 10 bases fitting TRBD2. The CDR3 sequence is 14 residues long. Trimming cost V 3 bases and J 5 bases; bases outside gene matches: 5. From germline, CDR1 is SGDLS and CDR2 YYNGEE. CDR3 DNA sequence: TGTGCCAGCAGCGAGCGAGGACTAGCGGACGAGCAGTACTTC. It translates to CASSERGLADEQYF. The entire variable domain, with the rest obtained from reference TRBV9 and TRBJ2-7, is as follows: DSGVTQTPKHLITATGQRVTLRCSPRSGDLSVYWYQQSLDQGLQFLIQYYNGEERAKGNILERFSAQQFPDLHSELNLSSLELGDSALYFCASSERGLADEQYFGPGTRLTVT.

V usage is TRBV7-6 and J usage is TRBJ2-7; D call uncertain. CDR1 and CDR2 from the germline V gene are SGHVS and FNYEAQ. The CDR3 runs 15 residues. V was cut by 5 bases and J by 0 bases, with 14 bases left in between. This CDR3 is CASSVNSRGSYEQYF. The CDR3 region has the DNA TGTGCCAGCAGCGTTAATTCGAGAGGCTCCTACGAGCAGTACTTC. The complete variable domain, with remaining parts taken from reference TRBV7-6 and TRBJ2-7, reads GAGVSQSPRYKVTKRGQDVALRCDPISGHVSLYWYRQALGQGPEFLTYFNYEAQQDKSGLPNDRFSAERPEGSISTLTIQRTEQRDSAMYRCASSVNSRGSYEQYFGPGTRLTVT.

This clonotype was counted many times. V is TRBV7-2 and J is TRBJ2-3; D gene unclear. Germline values: CDR1 SGHTA, CDR2 FQGNSA. Trimming removed 3 bases at V and 4 bases at J, with 14 bases between. This CDR3 is 15 amino acids long. The CDR3 DNA reads TGTGCCAGCAGCTTTACGGGTCTCCAGGCAGATACGCAGTATTTT. This translates into CASSFTGLQADTQYF.

This clonotype was counted a few times. The genes are TRBV29-1 and TRBJ1-1; the D is unclear. Germline V CDR1 and CDR2: SQVTM, ANQGSEA. The ends were cut back, 6 bases at V and 7 bases at J, with 9 bases in the middle. CDR3 length: 10 residues. The CDR3: CSVRRVEAFF. CDR3 DNA sequence: TGCAGCGTACGGCGGGTTGAAGCTTTCTTT.

This clonotype occurred a few times. The chain couples TRBV7-9 to TRBJ1-1; D call uncertain. V was cut by 7 bases and J by 7 bases, with 10 bases left in between. This CDR3 comprises 11 residues. Germline CDR1 is SEHNR and CDR2 is FQNEAQ (reference sequence). CDR3 DNA sequence: TGTGCCAGCATTGTCCTGGGTGAAGCTTTCTTT. Residues: CASIVLGEAFF.

V and J are TRBV28 and TRBJ2-5, with D possibly matching TRBD2 (5 bases). V lost 4 bases and J lost 1, with 16 bases in between. The V gene's germline CDR1 is MDHEN and CDR2 SYDVKM. The CDR3 consists of 16 residues. Here the CDR3 DNA reads TGTGCCAGCAGTTGGGCTTGGGAGCAGCCCCAAGAGACCCAGTACTTC. Translated: CASSWAWEQPQETQYF.

This clonotype was picked up a small number of times. V and J are TRBV7-2 and TRBJ1-3; D might be TRBD1 (6 bases). V shed 5 bases and J shed 2 bases, with 16 bases lying between them. In germline, CDR1 is SGHTA, CDR2 FQGNSA. The CDR3 length is 16 residues. The CDR3 protein is CASSQRQVLAGNTIYF. CDR3 bases: TGTGCCAGCAGCCAAAGACAGGTTTTGGCTGGAAACACCATATATTTT.

Many counts were recorded for this clonotype. This chain links TRBV7-8 with TRBJ2-7; D possibly corresponds to TRBD2 (5 bases). Trimming took 5 bases from V and 4 from J, leaving 15 bases between them. In germline, CDR1 is SGHVS, CDR2 FQNEAQ. This CDR3 has 14 residues. The CDR3 loop reads CASSIGVPFYEQYF. The CDR3, as DNA: TGTGCCAGCAGCATCGGGGTCCCGTTTTACGAGCAGTACTTC.

The table lists this clonotype with a few counts. The CDR3 spells CASSRIAGTYNEQFF. CDR3 bases: TGTGCCAGCAGCCGTATAGCGGGAACTTACAATGAGCAGTTCTTC. The chain links TRBV7-6 to TRBJ2-1; 8 bases fit TRBD2. The junction had 7 bases not matched to a gene; V was cut back by 5 bases and J by 4 bases. The CDR3 is 15 amino acids. The V gene's germline CDR1 is SGHVS and CDR2 FNYEAQ.

This clonotype was seen a handful of times. The V and J genes are TRBV6-2 or TRBV6-3 and TRBJ2-1; possible D gene TRBD2, 5 bases. This CDR3 spans 15 amino acids. CDR1 and CDR2 from the germline V gene are MNHEY and SVGEGT. V was pared by 6 bases and J by 2 bases, with 14 bases between. The CDR3 spells CASSTGFVAYNEQFF. As DNA, the CDR3 is TGTGCCAGCAGCACGGGATTTGTCGCCTACAATGAGCAGTTCTTC.

This clonotype showed up just a few times. The V gene is TRBV19, the J gene TRBJ1-5, with D unresolved. The V and J ends lost 5 bases and 2 bases respectively, with 16 bases between them. The CDR3 is 16 residues long. Germline CDR1 reads LNHDA; CDR2 reads SQIVND (reference sequence). CDR3: CASSVVKGGGNQPQHF. The DNA for the CDR3 is TGTGCCAGTAGTGTTGTCAAAGGAGGAGGCAATCAGCCCCAGCATTTT.

The table lists this clonotype with a few counts. This chain connects TRBV19 to TRBJ2-1; no definite D call. Germline V gene sequence: CDR1 LNHDA, CDR2 SQIVND (reference sequence). V dropped 3 bases and J dropped 4 bases, with 13 bases sitting between them. CDR3 size: 15 residues. The CDR3 reads CASSIEVSPYNEQFF. CDR3 DNA: TGTGCCAGTAGTATCGAGGTTAGCCCATACAATGAGCAGTTCTTC.

The table lists this clonotype with a few counts. The rearrangement links TRBV28 to TRBJ1-2; TRBD1 matches 7 bases. The ends lost 1 base at V and 4 bases at J; junction bases unmatched: 9. The germline CDR1 and CDR2 sequences are MDHEN and SYDVKM. This CDR3 comprises 16 residues. This chain's CDR3 is CASSLYQGGRRYGYTF. As DNA, the CDR3 is TGTGCCAGCAGTTTATATCAGGGGGGACGGCGCTATGGCTACACCTTC.

This clonotype was picked up a small number of times. The chain has TRBV4-2 and TRBJ2-3, with 10 bases that match TRBD1. J was trimmed by 4 bases and V by 0 bases; bases with no gene match: 7. This CDR3 has 17 amino acids. CDR1 is LGHNA, CDR2 YNFKEQ, per germline. The CDR3 loop is CASSQDGDRGAADTQYF. The CDR3 coding sequence is TGTGCCAGCAGCCAAGATGGGGACAGGGGAGCCGCAGATACGCAGTATTTT.

The sample holds a few counts of this clonotype. The genes are TRBV15 and TRBJ1-4, with no clear D. The germline V gene has CDR1 LNHNV and CDR2 YYDKDF (reference sequence). This CDR3 contains 13 residues. V lost 8 bases and J 4 bases, leaving 11 bases between the germline ends. The CDR3 DNA reads TGTGCCACCGTGAGGGATTATAATGAAAAACTGTTTTTT. This translates into CATVRDYNEKLFF.

The genes are TRBV7-2 and TRBJ1-2; 11 nucleotides align to TRBD1. CDR3 length: 14 amino acids. CDR1 SGHTA and CDR2 FQGNSA come from the germline V gene. J lost 8 bases, V lost 3 bases, and 5 bases had no gene match. The CDR3 is CASSLDRGHRGYTF. The CDR3 region has the DNA TGTGCCAGCAGCTTGGACAGGGGGCATCGAGGCTACACCTTC.

The chain is built from TRBV20-1 and TRBJ2-1, with 8 bases aligning to TRBD2. Looked up from germline, CDR1 is DFQATT and CDR2 is SNEGSKA (reference sequence). Germline trimming cut 0 bases from V and 4 bases from J; bases unmatched to any gene: 11. This CDR3 contains 17 residues. This CDR3 reads CSARDVSGTRGYNEQFF. The CDR3, as DNA: TGCAGTGCTAGAGACGTATCCGGGACTAGAGGGTACAATGAGCAGTTCTTC.

The CDR3 reads CASSSTGTHSTDTQYF. CDR3 sequence (DNA): TGTGCCAGTAGTAGTACCGGGACGCACAGCACAGATACGCAGTATTTT. The chain recombines TRBV19 with TRBJ2-3; either TRBD1 or TRBD2 may fit D (5 bases each). V lost 4 bases, J lost 0 bases, and 14 bases lay in between. CDR3 size: 16 residues. CDR1 and CDR2 from the germline V gene are LNHDA and SQIVND (reference sequence).

The table lists this clonotype with a few counts. The rearrangement joins TRBV27 to TRBJ1-6; D gene ambiguous. Germline-derived CDR1 and CDR2 are MNHEY and SMNVEV (reference sequence). CDR3 length: 16 amino acids. The V end lost 1 base, the J end lost 0 bases, and 7 bases lay between the germline ends. The CDR3 sequence is CASSLYRSSYNSPLHF. The CDR3 DNA follows: TGTGCCAGCAGTTTATACCGGAGCTCCTATAATTCACCCCTCCACTTT.

The rearrangement links TRBV5-1 to TRBJ2-5; unclear D gene. V lost 5 bases to trimming and J lost 3 bases, with 17 bases between them. The CDR3 consists of 15 residues. CDR1 SGHRS and CDR2 YFSETQ come from the germline V gene. As DNA, the CDR3 is TGCGCCAGCAGAGTAGGCCTGCTGTTGGAAGAGACCCAGTACTTC. Its protein product is CASRVGLLLEETQYF.

J is TRBJ2-1 and V is TRBV18; 10 nucleotides agree with TRBD2. V gave up 0 bases and J gave up 8 bases; unmatched junction bases: 16. CDR1 is KGHSH, CDR2 LQKENI, per germline. This CDR3 contains 19 residues. The CDR3 nucleotides are TGTGCCAGCTCACCACCGTCGGGAGCAAGCGGGAGGGCCATAGATGAGCAGTTCTTC. Its protein product is CASSPPSGASGRAIDEQFF.